This section outlines one TCR beta chain sequence together with its context. Its antigen is not identified. The naive CD8 population came from CD45RO-negative cells selected for CCR7, without terminally differentiated effector memory CD45RA+ cells. CDR1 is MNHEY and CDR2 is SVGAGI in the germline V gene. Trimming removed 5 bases from V and 0 bases from J, with 10 bases in between. This CDR3 is 14 amino acids long. This sample was included in a study of shared clonotypes between healthy human individuals. About the study: A donor's plate count was three for CD4 naive and three for CD4 memory; CD8 naive had two and CD8 memory one. Study-wide points: Several donors held about 5% of naive CD4 clonotypes in common. The study generally estimated greater richness for naive than memory subsets.

The assay was immunoSEQ multiplex PCR, and TCRdb's table has in-frame clones only and misses some. Of millions of clones in the sample, 85% to 95% are singletons; the top ten hold 0.9% to 1.4%. The TCR originated in a man between 18 and 29 years old in good health. Material for sequencing was naive CD8+ T cells sorted from blood. The chain employs TRBV6-5 and TRBJ1-2; D is uncertain. The CDR3 coding sequence is TGTGCCAGCAGTCCGGTGACCCCTAACTATGGCTACACCTTC. This codes for CASSPVTPNYGYTF.